The 25 T cell receptor beta chains presented below share a single source sample, sequenced in a study of blood T cell repertoires in COVID-19. The repertoire was sequenced with immunoSEQ multiplex PCR; TCRdb's copy has only in-frame clones and lacks some. The table includes about 90,000 clones, roughly 80% detected once. The sequenced sample consisted of peripheral blood. The receptors come from a man aged 50-59 years with acute or convalescent COVID-19.

This clone was observed once. The chain joins TRBV19 to TRBJ2-1; 9 nucleotides align to TRBD1. The CDR3 runs 14 residues. In germline, CDR1 is LNHDA, CDR2 SQIVND (reference sequence). Unmatched junction bases numbered 3, after V lost 5 bases and J lost 4 bases. The CDR3 reads CASSFGTGYNEQFF. CDR3 in DNA: TGTGCCAGTAGTTTCGGGACAGGGTACAATGAGCAGTTCTTC.

The V gene is TRBV13, the J gene TRBJ2-1; tentative D call: TRBD2 (6 bases). The ends were cut back, 1 base at V and 6 bases at J, with 13 bases in the middle. Germline-derived CDR1 and CDR2 are PRHDT and FYEKMQ (reference sequence). CDR3 length: 15 residues. The CDR3, as DNA: TGTGCCAGCAGCTTAGATGGCGGGATTTTCAATGAGCAGTTCTTC. The encoded protein is CASSLDGGIFNEQFF.

The chain carries TRBV5-1 and TRBJ2-1; 7 positions agree with TRBD2. This CDR3 region has 15 residues. Germline V CDR1 and CDR2: SGHRS, YFSETQ. V trimming: 6 bases; J trimming: 6 bases; junction bases outside the gene matches: 12. The CDR3 reads CASIGGGPLANEQFF. The CDR3 DNA follows: TGCGCCAGCATTGGGGGAGGGCCGTTAGCCAATGAGCAGTTCTTC.

This rearrangement joins TRBV5-1 to TRBJ2-2; TRBD1 is a possible D gene (6 bases). V was pared by 5 bases and J by 0 bases, with 17 bases between. The germline V gene has CDR1 SGHRS and CDR2 YFSETQ. The CDR3 loop spans 17 amino acids. This chain's CDR3 is CASRPYQDSANTGELFF. In DNA form, the CDR3 reads TGCGCCAGCAGACCCTACCAGGACAGCGCGAACACCGGGGAGCTGTTTTTT.

The V and J genes are TRBV6-5 and TRBJ1-2, with D unclear. Germline V gene data show CDR1 as MNHEY and CDR2 as SVGAGI. Deletions cut 0 bases from V and 8 bases from J, with 16 bases between. The CDR3 is made up of 15 amino acids. The CDR3 DNA is TGTGCCAGCAGTTACTCCCTGCAGGCCCCGGGGGGCTACACCTTC. It is translated as CASSYSLQAPGGYTF.

The chain has TRBV21-1 and TRBJ2-1; the D segment call TRBD2 is taken from the table without a DNA check. TRBV21-1 has pseudogene status. This CDR3 region has 17 residues. CDR3 bases: TGTGCCAGCAGCAAAGCTCGGGACTCACGCTCCTACAATGAGCAGTTCTTC. Translating gives CASSKARDSRSYNEQFF.

V gene TRBV19 combines with J gene TRBJ1-6; 8 bases agree with TRBD1. The V gene's germline CDR1 is LNHDA and CDR2 SQIVND (reference sequence). V was clipped by 5 bases and J by 10 bases; unmatched bases: 7. The CDR3 has 14 amino acids. CDR3 DNA: TGTGCCAGTAGTGCTACAGGGGGGCGATCACCCCTCCACTTT. Its translation is CASSATGGRSPLHF.

V and J are TRBV30 and TRBJ1-2, with TRBD1 matching over 8 bases. CDR1 and CDR2 (germline): GTSNPN, SVGIG (reference sequence). V trimming: 5 bases; J trimming: 8 bases; junction bases outside the gene matches: 10. This CDR3 spans 13 amino acids. The CDR3 DNA is TGTGCCTGGTTACCCGGACAGGGATACGGCTACACCTTC. Protein: CAWLPGQGYGYTF.

This chain connects TRBV6-6 to TRBJ2-7, with no clear D. CDR3 size: 13 residues. Germline-derived CDR1 and CDR2 are MNHNY and SVGAGI (reference sequence). V dropped 2 bases and J dropped 1 base, with 6 bases sitting between them. For the CDR3, the DNA is TGTGCCAGCAGTTACGGCGGATCCTACGAGCAGTACTTC. Residues: CASSYGGSYEQYF.

The chain has TRBV5-1 and TRBJ2-5; TRBD2 matches at 8 bases. V shed 4 bases and J 6 bases; nucleotides not matched to a gene: 8. CDR3 size: 14 residues. CDR1 and CDR2 from the germline V gene are SGHRS and YFSETQ. In DNA, the CDR3 is TGCGCCAGCAGCCAAAGCGGGGGCGGGAAGACCCAGTACTTC. Encoded protein: CASSQSGGGKTQYF. Together with reference TRBV5-1 and TRBJ2-5, the CDR3 gives the full variable domain: KAGVTQTPRYLIKTRGQQVTLSCSPISGHRSVSWYQQTPGQGLQFLFEYFSETQRNKGNFPGRFSGRQFSNSRSEMNVSTLELGDSALYLCASSQSGGGKTQYFGPGTRLLVL.

The V gene is TRBV7-2, the J gene TRBJ2-3, with TRBD2 as a possible D gene (6 bases). Germline lookup yields CDR1 SGHTA and CDR2 FQGNSA. The CDR3 is 15 amino acids. V was pared by 6 bases and J by 4 bases, with 17 bases between. CDR3 DNA: TGTGCCAGCAGGGTAGAGGGGTGGAGGGCAGATACGCAGTATTTT. Encoded protein: CASRVEGWRADTQYF.

This clone was picked up one time. The chain employs TRBV28 and TRBJ2-1; possible D gene TRBD1, 6 bases. Germline CDR1 MDHEN, CDR2 SYDVKM. The CDR3 totals 13 residues. V lost 6 bases to trimming and J lost 15 bases, with 21 bases between them. CDR3 loop: CASSSRGARGGFF. As DNA, the CDR3 is TGTGCCAGCAGCTCCAGGGGAGCGCGCGGCGGGTTCTTC. Drawing the rest from reference TRBV28 and TRBJ2-1, the complete variable domain is DVKVTQSSRYLVKRTGEKVFLECVQDMDHENMFWYRQDPGLGLRLIYFSYDVKMKEKGDIPEGYSVSREKKERFSLILESASTNQTSMYLCASSSRGARGGFFGPGTRLTVL.

This chain links TRBV5-6 with TRBJ2-7; the match to TRBD1 covers 8 bases. The length of the CDR3 is 14 residues. Trimming took 4 bases from V and 5 from J; bases not matched to a gene: 8. CDR1 is SGHDT, CDR2 YYEEEE, per germline. The CDR3, as DNA: TGTGCCAGCAGCCCGGACAGGGTCGGAAACGAGCAGTACTTC. It codes for CASSPDRVGNEQYF.

This chain joins TRBV7-8 and TRBJ2-7; TRBD2 might be the D (6 bases). Trimming removed 7 bases from V and 1 base from J, with 23 bases in between. Germline V gene sequence: CDR1 SGHVS, CDR2 FQNEAQ. This CDR3 spans 17 amino acids. DNA of the CDR3: TGTGCCAGCACTCCCACTTCGCCGGGACTGGTGTCCTACGAGCAGTACTTC. It yields the protein CASTPTSPGLVSYEQYF.

V usage is TRBV6-5 and J usage is TRBJ2-7, with a tentative D call TRBD2 (7 bases). The CDR3 runs to 15 residues. Germline CDR1 reads MNHEY; CDR2 reads SVGAGI. Trimming pared 2 bases from V and 3 bases from J, leaving 14 bases between. CDR3: CASSYLRGTNYEQYF. CDR3 DNA: TGTGCCAGCAGTTACCTTAGGGGGACTAACTACGAGCAGTACTTC.

The chain recombines TRBV28 with TRBJ2-1, with 8 bases aligning to TRBD2. The CDR3 contains 17 residues. The V gene's germline CDR1 is MDHEN and CDR2 SYDVKM. V lost 5 bases to trimming and J lost 4 bases; unmatched junction nucleotides: 13. The CDR3 here is CASSLASGGGKYNEQFF. CDR3 DNA sequence: TGTGCCAGCAGTCTGGCTTCCGGGGGGGGAAAATACAATGAGCAGTTCTTC.

This chain uses TRBV7-2 with TRBJ1-2; D gene uncertain. The CDR3 runs 14 residues. The V end lost 5 bases, the J end lost 4 bases, and 14 bases lay between the germline ends. CDR1 and CDR2 from the germline V gene are SGHTA and FQGNSA. CDR3 loop: CASSKDGNFYGYTF. The CDR3 nucleotides read TGTGCCAGCAGCAAGGACGGGAATTTCTATGGCTACACCTTC.

The chain carries TRBV24-1 and TRBJ2-2; D not certain. The germline V and J ends were trimmed by 7 bases and 1 base, with 6 bases remaining between them. The CDR3 contains 13 residues. The germline gives CDR1 KGHDR, CDR2 SFDVKD. CDR3 bases: TGTGCCACCAGGAGCGAGAACACCGGGGAGCTGTTTTTT. This sequence encodes CATRSENTGELFF.

The rearrangement joins TRBV18 to TRBJ1-1; 10 positions agree with TRBD1. V lost 3 bases, J lost 0 bases, and 7 bases stayed unmatched. Germline CDR1 is KGHSH and CDR2 is LQKENI. This CDR3 spans 17 amino acids. CDR3: CASSPDWGTGVNTEAFF. CDR3 in DNA: TGTGCCAGCTCACCCGATTGGGGGACAGGGGTGAACACTGAAGCTTTCTTT.

The J gene is TRBJ2-1, the V gene TRBV18, with D perhaps matching TRBD1 (6 bases). CDR3 length: 18 amino acids. Germline CDR1 and CDR2: KGHSH and LQKENI. Trimming cost V 2 bases and J 4 bases, with 21 bases left between them. The CDR3 sequence is CASSPIDLGAGGYNEQFF. In nucleotides, the CDR3 is TGTGCCAGCTCACCAATCGATCTGGGGGCCGGTGGGTACAATGAGCAGTTCTTC.

The CDR3 DNA reads as TGTGCCTGGGCGGAGGGGGCGGGGGGCGGCACAGATACGCAGTATTTT. Residues: CAWAEGAGGGTDTQYF. The rearrangement uses TRBV30 and TRBJ2-3; TRBD2 might be the D (8 bases). In germline, CDR1 is GTSNPN, CDR2 SVGIG (reference sequence). The V and J ends lost 5 bases and 1 base respectively, with 19 bases between them. The CDR3 is made up of 16 amino acids.

The rearrangement uses TRBV4-3 and TRBJ1-4, with 9 positions matching TRBD1. V lost 3 bases, J lost 10 bases, and 12 bases stayed unmatched. CDR3 length equals 16 residues. Germline-derived CDR1 and CDR2 are LGHNA and YSLEER. In DNA form, the CDR3 reads TGCGCCAGCAGCCAGGATCCGACAGGGGGAATTGGAAAACTGTTTTTT. This sequence encodes CASSQDPTGGIGKLFF.

V gene TRBV10-3 combines with J gene TRBJ2-2; 7 bases match TRBD2. Per germline, CDR1 ENHRY and CDR2 SYGVKD. V shed 3 bases, J shed 0 bases, and the junction held 4 bases outside the gene matches. This CDR3 comprises 16 residues. The DNA of the CDR3 is TGTGCCATCAGTGAAGCTAGCGGAACGAACACCGGGGAGCTGTTTTTT. Translated, it gives CAISEASGTNTGELFF.

As to this clone: This sample includes further DNA sequences coding for the same CDR3. The chain uses TRBV3-1 (or the pseudogene TRBV3-2) and TRBJ1-1; no reliable D call. Germline V lookup: CDR1 LGHDT, CDR2 YNNKEL (reference sequence). Trimming removed 0 bases at V and 11 bases at J, with 13 bases between. CDR3 size: 13 residues. CDR3 protein: CASSQEQGRGAFF. The CDR3 nucleotides are TGTGCCAGCAGCCAAGAACAAGGGCGCGGGGCTTTCTTT.

The chain is built from TRBV6-1 and TRBJ2-7; perhaps TRBD1 as D (5 bases). Germline V gene sequence: CDR1 MNHNS, CDR2 SASEGT. The length of the CDR3 is 15 residues. The ends were cut back, 2 bases at V and 5 bases at J, with 16 bases in the middle. The CDR3: CASSERVTGSNEQYF. The CDR3 bases are TGTGCCAGCAGTGAACGGGTAACAGGCTCAAACGAGCAGTACTTC.